This T cell receptor (beta chain) was identified during a study of blood T cell repertoires in COVID-19. V dropped 0 bases and J dropped 3 bases, with 12 bases sitting between them. CDR3 length: 15 residues. Germline CDR1 reads SGHRS; CDR2 reads YFSETQ. TCRdb keeps only in-frame clones here, not all; method: immunoSEQ multiplex PCR. Of 200,000 to 300,000 clones in the sample, 75% to 90% are singletons; the top ten hold about 3.3%. The sample was PBMCs or T cells enriched from blood (not recorded which). The chain recombines TRBV5-1 with TRBJ1-1; D gene unclear. The receptor was derived from a woman aged 40 to 50 with acute COVID-19. CDR3 in amino acids: CASSLATQLDTEAFF. CDR3 coding DNA: TGCGCCAGCAGCTTGGCCACACAGTTGGACACTGAAGCTTTCTTT.